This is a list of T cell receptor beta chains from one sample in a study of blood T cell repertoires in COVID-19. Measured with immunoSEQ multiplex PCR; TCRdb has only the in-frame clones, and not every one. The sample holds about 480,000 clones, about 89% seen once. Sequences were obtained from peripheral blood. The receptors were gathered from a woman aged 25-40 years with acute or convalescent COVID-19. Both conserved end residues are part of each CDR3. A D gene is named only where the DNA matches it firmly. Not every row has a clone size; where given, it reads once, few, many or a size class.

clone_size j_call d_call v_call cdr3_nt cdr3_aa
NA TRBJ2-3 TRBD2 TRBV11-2 TGTGCCAGCAGCTTAGTAGCGGGGGTCCCAGATACGCAGTATTTT CASSLVAGVPDTQYF
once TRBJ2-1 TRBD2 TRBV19 TGTGCCAGTAGTATAACTAGCGGGGGACTGGTAAATGAGCAGTTCTTC CASSITSGGLVNEQFF
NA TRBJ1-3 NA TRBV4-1 TGCGCCAGCAGCCAACTCGGAAACACCATATATTTT CASSQLGNTIYF
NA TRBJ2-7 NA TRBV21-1 TGTGCCAGCAGCGAGGGACTAGCGGGCTCACCATTTTCCTACGAGCAGTACTTC CASSEGLAGSPFSYEQYF
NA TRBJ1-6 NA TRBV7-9 TGTGCCAGCAGCTTAGAAGGGGCTTTTCGGAATTCACCCCTCCACTTT CASSLEGAFRNSPLHF
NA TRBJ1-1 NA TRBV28 TGTGCCAGCAGTTTCATGCAGGCTCCGGCCACTGAAGCTTTCTTT CASSFMQAPATEAFF
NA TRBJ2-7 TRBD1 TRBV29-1 TGCAGCGCAGGGGACAGGGGGCGTTTATACGAGCAGTACTTC CSAGDRGRLYEQYF
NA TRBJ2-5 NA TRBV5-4 TGTGCCAGCAGTCCTAAGGGGGAATTACAAGAGACCCAGTACTTC CASSPKGELQETQYF
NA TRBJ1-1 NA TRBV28 TGTGCCAGCAGTTTTTTACGGGAGAACACTGAAGCTTTCTTT CASSFLRENTEAFF
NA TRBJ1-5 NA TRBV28 TGTGCCAGCACGACGCCGACCGTAGCTCAGGGGCAGCCCCAGCATTTT CASTTPTVAQGQPQHF
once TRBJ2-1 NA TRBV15 TGTGCCACCAGCAGACCCGGAGAGCATGAGCAGTTCTTC CATSRPGEHEQFF
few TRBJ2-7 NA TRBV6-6 TGTGCCAGCAGTGATCAGGGAAAGCCCCCCTACGAGCAGTACTTC CASSDQGKPPYEQYF
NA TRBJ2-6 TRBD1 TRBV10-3 TGTGCCATCAGGCCCTCAACCGGGACAGGGGGCGCAGCAATGTCTGGGGCCAACGTCCTGACTTTC CAIRPSTGTGGAAMSGANVLTF
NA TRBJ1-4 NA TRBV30 TGTGCCTGGATTGCACAGGCATCAGAAAAACTGTTTTTT CAWIAQASEKLFF
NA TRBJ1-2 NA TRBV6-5 TGTGCCAGCAGTTACTCGATGGGGGGGTTTTATGGCTACACCTTC CASSYSMGGFYGYTF
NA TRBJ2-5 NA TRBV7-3 TGTGCCAGCAGCAAGGGGGTCCAAGAGACCCAGTACTTC CASSKGVQETQYF
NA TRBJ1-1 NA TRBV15 TGTGCCACCAGCAACGGACAGTTGAACACTGAAGCTTTCTTT CATSNGQLNTEAFF
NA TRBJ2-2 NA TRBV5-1 TGCGCCAGCAGCTTGTCAGAGGAGGGGTCGATGTTTTTT CASSLSEEGSMFF
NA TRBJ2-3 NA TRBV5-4 TGTGCCAGCAGCTTCAGGCTTGACCCCCCCACAGATACGCAGTATTTT CASSFRLDPPTDTQYF
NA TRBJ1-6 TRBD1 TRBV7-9 TGTGCCAGCAGCCCCAGACAGGGGAATAATTCACCCCTCCACTTT CASSPRQGNNSPLHF
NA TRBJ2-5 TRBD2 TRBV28 TGTGCCAGCAGTGGGGGGGGAAGGCAAGAGACCCAGTACTTC CASSGGGRQETQYF
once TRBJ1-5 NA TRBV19 TGTGCCAGTAGTATGACGGCAAATGGACAGAAGTTCCAGCATTTT CASSMTANGQKFQHF
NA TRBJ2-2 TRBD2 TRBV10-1 TGCGCCAGCATCCCGGGGGGTGAGGGCGGGGAGCTGTTTTTT CASIPGGEGGELFF
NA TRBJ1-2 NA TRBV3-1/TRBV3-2 TGTGCCAGCAGCCAAGATTTCGGTTTAGCTAACTATGGCTACACCTTC CASSQDFGLANYGYTF
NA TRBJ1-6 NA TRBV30 TGTGCCTGCTTGAGGGCCTATAATTCACCCCTCCACTTT CACLRAYNSPLHF
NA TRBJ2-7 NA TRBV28 TGTGCCAGCAGTTCCCGGGTCCCGAGCTCCTACGAGCAGTACTTC CASSSRVPSSYEQYF
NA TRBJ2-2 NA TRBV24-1 TGTGCCACCAGTGATTTTGGCACCTACACCGGGGAGCTGTTTTTT CATSDFGTYTGELFF
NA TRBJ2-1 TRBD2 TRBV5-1 TGCGCCAGCAATCAAGCGGGGGGGCGTGAGCAGTTCTTC CASNQAGGREQFF